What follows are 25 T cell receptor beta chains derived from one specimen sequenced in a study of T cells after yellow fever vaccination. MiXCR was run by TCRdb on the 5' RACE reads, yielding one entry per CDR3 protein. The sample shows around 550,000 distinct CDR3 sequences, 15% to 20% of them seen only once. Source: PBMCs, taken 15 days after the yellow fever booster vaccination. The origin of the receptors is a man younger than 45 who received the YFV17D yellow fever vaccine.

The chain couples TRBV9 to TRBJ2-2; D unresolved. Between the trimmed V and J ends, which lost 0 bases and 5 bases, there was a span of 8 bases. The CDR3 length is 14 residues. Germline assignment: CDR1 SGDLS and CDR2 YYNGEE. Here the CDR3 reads CASSVGGTTGELFF. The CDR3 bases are TGTGCCAGCAGCGTAGGTGGCACGACCGGGGAGCTGTTTTTT.

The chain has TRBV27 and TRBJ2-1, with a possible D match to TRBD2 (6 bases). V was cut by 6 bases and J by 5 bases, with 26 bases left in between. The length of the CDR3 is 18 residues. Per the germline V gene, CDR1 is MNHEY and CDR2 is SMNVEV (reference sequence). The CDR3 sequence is CASRPNDPGDLLDNEQFF. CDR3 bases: TGTGCCAGCAGACCAAATGACCCGGGGGACTTATTAGACAATGAGCAGTTCTTC.

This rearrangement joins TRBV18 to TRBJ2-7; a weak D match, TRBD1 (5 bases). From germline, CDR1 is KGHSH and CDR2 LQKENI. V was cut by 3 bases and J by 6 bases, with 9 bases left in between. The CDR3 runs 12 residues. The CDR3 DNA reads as TGTGCCAGCTCACCCGGACAATCCGAGCAGTACTTC. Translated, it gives CASSPGQSEQYF.

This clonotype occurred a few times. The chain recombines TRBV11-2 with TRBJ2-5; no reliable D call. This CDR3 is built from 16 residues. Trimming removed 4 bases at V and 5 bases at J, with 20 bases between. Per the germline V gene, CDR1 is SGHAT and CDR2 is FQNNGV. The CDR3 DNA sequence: TGTGCCAGCAGCTCCCTCTCGCCCCTAGAGGTGGAGACCCAGTACTTC. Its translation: CASSSLSPLEVETQYF.

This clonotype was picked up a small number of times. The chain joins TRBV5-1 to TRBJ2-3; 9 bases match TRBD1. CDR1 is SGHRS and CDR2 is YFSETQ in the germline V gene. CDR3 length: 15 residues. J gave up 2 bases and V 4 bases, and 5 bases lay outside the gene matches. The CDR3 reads CASSRGTGNTDTQYF. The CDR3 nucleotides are TGCGCCAGCAGCAGAGGGACAGGGAACACAGATACGCAGTATTTT.

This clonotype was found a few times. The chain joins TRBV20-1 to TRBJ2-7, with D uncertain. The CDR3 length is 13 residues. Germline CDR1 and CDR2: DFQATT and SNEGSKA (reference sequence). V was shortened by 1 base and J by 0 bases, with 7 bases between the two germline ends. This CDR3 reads CSARVYFSYEQYF. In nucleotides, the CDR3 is TGCAGTGCTAGAGTCTATTTCTCCTACGAGCAGTACTTC.

CDR3 nucleotides: TGTGCCAGCACGGGACAGGGCAATCAGCCCCAGCATTTT. It translates to CASTGQGNQPQHF. The chain combines TRBV7-8 with TRBJ1-5; 8 nucleotides align to TRBD1. The CDR3 extends over 13 amino acids. The V gene end was trimmed by 7 bases and the J gene end by 2 bases; junction bases not matched to a gene: 1. Germline V gene lookup returns CDR1 SGHVS and CDR2 FQNEAQ.

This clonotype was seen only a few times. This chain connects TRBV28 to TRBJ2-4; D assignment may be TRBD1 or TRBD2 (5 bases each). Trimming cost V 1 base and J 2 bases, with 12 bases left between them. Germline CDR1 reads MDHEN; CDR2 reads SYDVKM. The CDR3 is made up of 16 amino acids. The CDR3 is CASSLSGGKSKNIQYF. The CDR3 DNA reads TGTGCCAGCAGTTTATCTGGGGGAAAATCCAAAAACATTCAGTACTTC.

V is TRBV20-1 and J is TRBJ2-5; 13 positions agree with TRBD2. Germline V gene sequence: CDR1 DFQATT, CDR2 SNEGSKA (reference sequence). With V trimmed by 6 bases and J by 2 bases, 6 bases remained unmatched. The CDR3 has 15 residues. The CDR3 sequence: CSARTSGRIQETQYF. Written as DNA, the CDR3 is TGCAGTGCCCGGACTAGCGGGAGAATTCAAGAGACCCAGTACTTC.

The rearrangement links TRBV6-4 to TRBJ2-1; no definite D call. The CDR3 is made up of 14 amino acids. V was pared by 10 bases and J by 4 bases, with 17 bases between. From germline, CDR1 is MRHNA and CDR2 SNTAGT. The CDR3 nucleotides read TGTGCCACCGCTCGAGATGGAGTATACAATGAGCAGTTCTTC. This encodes CATARDGVYNEQFF.

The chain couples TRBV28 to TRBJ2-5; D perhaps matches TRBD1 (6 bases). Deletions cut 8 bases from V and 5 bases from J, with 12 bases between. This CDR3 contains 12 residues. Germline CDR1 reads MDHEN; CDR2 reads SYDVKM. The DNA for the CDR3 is TGTGCCAGCTACAGGGAAAGGGAGACCCAGTACTTC. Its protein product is CASYRERETQYF.

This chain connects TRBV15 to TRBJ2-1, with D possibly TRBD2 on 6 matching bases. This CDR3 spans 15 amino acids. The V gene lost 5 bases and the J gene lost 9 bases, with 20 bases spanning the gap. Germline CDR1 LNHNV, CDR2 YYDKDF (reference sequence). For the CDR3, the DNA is TGTGCCACCAGCGGATCTAGCGAGTTGGGGGGTGAGCAGTTCTTC. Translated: CATSGSSELGGEQFF. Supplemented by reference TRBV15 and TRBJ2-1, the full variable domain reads DAMVIQNPRYQVTQFGKPVTLSCSQTLNHNVMYWYQQKSSQAPKLLFHYYDKDFNNEADTPDNFQSRRPNTSFCFLDIRSPGLGDTAMYLCATSGSSELGGEQFFGPGTRLTVL.

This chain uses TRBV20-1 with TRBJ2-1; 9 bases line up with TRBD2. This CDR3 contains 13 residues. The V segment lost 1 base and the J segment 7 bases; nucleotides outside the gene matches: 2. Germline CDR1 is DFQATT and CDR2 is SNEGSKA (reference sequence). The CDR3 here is CSARGLAANEQFF. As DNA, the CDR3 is TGCAGTGCTAGAGGACTAGCGGCGAATGAGCAGTTCTTC.

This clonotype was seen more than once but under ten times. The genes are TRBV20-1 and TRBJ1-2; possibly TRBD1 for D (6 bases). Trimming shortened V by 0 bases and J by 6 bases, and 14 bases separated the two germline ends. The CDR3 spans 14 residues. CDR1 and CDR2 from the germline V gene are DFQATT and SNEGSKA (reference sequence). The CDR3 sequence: CSARDWQGSHGYTF. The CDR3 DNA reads TGCAGTGCTAGAGACTGGCAGGGGTCGCATGGCTACACCTTC.

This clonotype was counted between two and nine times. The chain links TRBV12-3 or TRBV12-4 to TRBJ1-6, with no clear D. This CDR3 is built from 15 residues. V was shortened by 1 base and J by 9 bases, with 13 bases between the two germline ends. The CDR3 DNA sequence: TGTGCCAGCAGTTTAGGAAGGGTTCCAAGTTCACCCCTCCACTTT. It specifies CASSLGRVPSSPLHF.

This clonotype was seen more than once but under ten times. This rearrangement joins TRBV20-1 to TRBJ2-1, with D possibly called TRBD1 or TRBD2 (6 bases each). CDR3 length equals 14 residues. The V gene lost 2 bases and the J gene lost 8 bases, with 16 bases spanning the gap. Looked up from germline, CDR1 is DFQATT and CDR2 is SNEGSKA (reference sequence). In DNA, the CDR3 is TGCAGTGCTAGAAAGGGGGGAGGCGGGGATGAGCAGTTCTTC. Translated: CSARKGGGGDEQFF.

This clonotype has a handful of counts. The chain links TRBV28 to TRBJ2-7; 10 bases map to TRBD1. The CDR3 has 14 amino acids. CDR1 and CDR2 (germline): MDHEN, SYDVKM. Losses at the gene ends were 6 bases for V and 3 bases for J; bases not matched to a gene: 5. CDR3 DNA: TGTGCCAGCAGGAGGACAGGGGGTAACTACGAGCAGTACTTC. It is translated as CASRRTGGNYEQYF.

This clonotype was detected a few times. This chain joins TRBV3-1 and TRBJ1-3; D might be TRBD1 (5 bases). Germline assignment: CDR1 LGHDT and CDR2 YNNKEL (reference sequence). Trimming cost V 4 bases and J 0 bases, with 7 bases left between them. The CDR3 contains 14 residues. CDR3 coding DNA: TGTGCCAGCAGCCCGGACAACTCTGGAAACACCATATATTTT. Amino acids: CASSPDNSGNTIYF.

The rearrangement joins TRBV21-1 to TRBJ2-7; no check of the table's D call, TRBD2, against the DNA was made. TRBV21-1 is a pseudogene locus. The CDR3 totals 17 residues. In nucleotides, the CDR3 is TGTGCCAGCACCGAACGGACACTAGTCAGAAATGCCTACGAGCAGTACTTC. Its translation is CASTERTLVRNAYEQYF.

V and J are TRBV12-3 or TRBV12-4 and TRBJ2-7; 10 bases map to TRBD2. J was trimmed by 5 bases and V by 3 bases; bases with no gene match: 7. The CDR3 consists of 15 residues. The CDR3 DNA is TGTGCCAGCAGTTTGGGTAGCGGGAGGCGGAACGAGCAGTACTTC. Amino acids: CASSLGSGRRNEQYF.

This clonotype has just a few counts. Here the CDR3 reads CAISGGTYEQYF. CDR3 DNA: TGTGCCATCAGTGGCGGAACCTACGAGCAGTACTTC. The chain recombines TRBV10-3 with TRBJ2-7; D not resolved. CDR3 length equals 12 residues. The V end was cut by 4 bases, the J end by 2 bases, with 6 bases between. Germline lookup yields CDR1 ENHRY and CDR2 SYGVKD.

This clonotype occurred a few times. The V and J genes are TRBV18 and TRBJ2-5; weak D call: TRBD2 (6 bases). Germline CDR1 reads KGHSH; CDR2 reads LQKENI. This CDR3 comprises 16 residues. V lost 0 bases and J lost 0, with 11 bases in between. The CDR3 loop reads CASSPPSSEYQETQYF. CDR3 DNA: TGTGCCAGCTCACCACCCTCTAGCGAGTACCAAGAGACCCAGTACTTC.

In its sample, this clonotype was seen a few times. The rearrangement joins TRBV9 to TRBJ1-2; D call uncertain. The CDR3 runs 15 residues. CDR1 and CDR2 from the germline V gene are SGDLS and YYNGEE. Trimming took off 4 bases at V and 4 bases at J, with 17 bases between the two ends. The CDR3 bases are TGTGCCAGCAGCCCCCGATCGGGGTGGGTCTATGGCTACACCTTC. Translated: CASSPRSGWVYGYTF.

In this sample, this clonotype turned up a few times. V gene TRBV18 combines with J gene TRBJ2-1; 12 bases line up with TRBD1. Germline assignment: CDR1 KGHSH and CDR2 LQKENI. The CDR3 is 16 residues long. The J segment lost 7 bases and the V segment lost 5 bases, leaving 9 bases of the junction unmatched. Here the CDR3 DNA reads TGTGCCAGCTCATTCCCGGGACAGGGGGCGTCAAATGAGCAGTTCTTC. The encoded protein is CASSFPGQGASNEQFF.

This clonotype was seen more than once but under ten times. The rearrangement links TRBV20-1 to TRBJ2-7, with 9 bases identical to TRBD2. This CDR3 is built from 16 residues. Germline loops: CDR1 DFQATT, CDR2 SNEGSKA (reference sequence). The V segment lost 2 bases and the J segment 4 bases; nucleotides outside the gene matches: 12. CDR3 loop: CSARPTREGVRYEQYF. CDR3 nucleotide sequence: TGCAGTGCTAGACCCACGCGGGAGGGCGTTAGATACGAGCAGTACTTC.